The present T cell receptor beta chain was sequenced within a study of technical replicates of blood from several donors (TCRdb year 2017). Library creation used the immunoSEQ multiplex PCR assay. In its TCRdb copy, this immuneACCESS table keeps in-frame sequences only and misses some clones. Where compared with another copy, unresolved V genes explain less than half of these, and the others have no known cause. The table for this sample lists approximately 79,000 clones; 85% to 95% of them were counted only once. The top ten clones comprise around 0.4% of the sample. Its CDR3 holds 14 amino acids, cysteine through phenylalanine. Of the read, only the CDR3 DNA is kept; its 42 bases are in frame from base 1. The trim is 4 bases for V and 0 bases for J, with a gap of 8 bases between the germline ends. In the germline V gene, CDR1 corresponds to MGHDK and CDR2 to SYGVNS. A remark on this clone: Its antigen is unknown. Base qualities are not recorded, but no much larger clone differs from it by a single base.

The receptor chain draws on TRBV25-1 and TRBJ2-3; TRBD2 might be the D gene, on 6 matching bases. The TCR originated in a human donor in good health. Sequenced: T cells isolated from PBMCs. The bases read TGTGCCAGCAGTGGCGGACTAAGCACAGATACGCAGTATTTT. This is translated as CASSGGLSTDTQYF.